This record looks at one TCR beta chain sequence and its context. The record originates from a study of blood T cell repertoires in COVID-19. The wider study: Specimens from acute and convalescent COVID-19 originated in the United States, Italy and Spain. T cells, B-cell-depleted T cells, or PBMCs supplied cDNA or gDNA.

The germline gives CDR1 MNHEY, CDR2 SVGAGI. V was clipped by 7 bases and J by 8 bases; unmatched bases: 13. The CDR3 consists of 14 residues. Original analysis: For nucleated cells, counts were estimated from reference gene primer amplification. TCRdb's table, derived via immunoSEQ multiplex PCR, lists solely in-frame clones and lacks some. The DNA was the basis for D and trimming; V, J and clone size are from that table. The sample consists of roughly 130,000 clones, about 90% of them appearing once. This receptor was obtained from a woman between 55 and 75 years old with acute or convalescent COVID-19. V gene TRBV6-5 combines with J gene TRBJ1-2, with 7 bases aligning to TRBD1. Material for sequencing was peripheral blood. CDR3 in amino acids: CASNRQGGSWGYTF. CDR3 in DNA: TGTGCCAGCAACAGACAGGGTGGGTCCTGGGGCTACACCTTC.